This T cell receptor (beta chain) was obtained from a study of cytomegalovirus exposure and HLA in healthy donors. Overall study context: Across some 400 genotyped donors, about 80% landed in the Caucasian-associated ancestry cluster.

Findings and caveats of the study: A later analysis reportedly identified an Asian-associated ancestry cluster as carrying fewer N-insertions than the approximately 620-donor mean.

PCR used 60 Vbeta primers and 13 Jbeta primers. Generated by immunoSEQ multiplex PCR, the TCRdb table keeps only in-frame clones and is missing some. Found here are approximately 140,000 clones, 79% of them singletons; the top ten hold 5% to 6.5%. Although they were nominally healthy when sampled, donors likely had unrecorded immune exposures. Worth noting for this clone: Its antigen is unknown.

Specimen: PBMCs. The receptor was isolated from a man aged 45-60 years in good health and CMV-seropositive.

The CDR3 here is CASSQDSALRGEQFF. The CDR3 nucleotides are TGCGCCAGCAGCCAAGATTCTGCTTTAAGGGGCGAGCAGTTCTTC. The rearrangement joins TRBV4-1 to TRBJ2-1; D might be TRBD1 (5 bases). The ends were cut back, 0 bases at V and 10 bases at J, with 16 bases in the middle. CDR1 is MGHRA and CDR2 is YSYEKL in the germline V gene. The CDR3 spans 15 residues.